Below, 30 T cell receptor beta chains from the same sample are listed, as sequenced in a study of shared clonotypes between healthy human individuals. This table comes from immunoSEQ multiplex PCR, and its TCRdb copy is limited to in-frame clones, with some not included. The table lists about 1 million clones, approximately 70% of them singletons. Sequencing was done on a sample of memory CD4+ T cells sorted from blood. Subset specified: CD45RA-negative fraction. All receptors come from a man between 18 and 35 years old in good health.

The J gene is TRBJ2-7, the V gene TRBV6-1; D remains unclear. V dropped 3 bases and J dropped 0 bases, with 9 bases sitting between them. This CDR3 region has 14 residues. Looked up from germline, CDR1 is MNHNS and CDR2 is SASEGT. The CDR3 DNA reads TGTGCCAGCAGTGACCACAGTCACTCCTACGAGCAGTACTTC. It codes for CASSDHSHSYEQYF.

The V call is TRBV5-4, the J call TRBJ2-1, with 8 bases fitting TRBD1. V was pared by 4 bases and J by 2 bases, with 5 bases of the junction left unmatched. The CDR3 loop spans 15 amino acids. The germline V gene has CDR1 SGHNT and CDR2 YYREEE (reference sequence). The CDR3 here is CASSTDRGPYNEQFF. The DNA for the CDR3 is TGTGCCAGCAGCACCGACAGGGGCCCCTACAATGAGCAGTTCTTC.

The chain links TRBV7-3 to TRBJ1-1; TRBD1 aligns across 9 bases. Germline CDR1 reads SGHTA; CDR2 reads FQGTGA. The CDR3 covers 19 residues. With 5 bases clipped from V and 5 bases from J, the junction kept 21 bases outside the gene matches. In DNA, the CDR3 is TGTGCCAGCAGCCCCCAGAGGTTTTGGACAGGGGAGGATGAGACTGAAGCTTTCTTT. Translation gives CASSPQRFWTGEDETEAFF.

In DNA, the CDR3 is TGTGCCAGCAGTGTGGACACAAACCCCAATCAGCCCCAGCATTTT. Encoded protein: CASSVDTNPNQPQHF. The rearrangement uses TRBV2 and TRBJ1-5; D is perhaps TRBD1 (5 bases). Germline V gives CDR1 SNHLY, CDR2 FYNNEI. The CDR3 covers 15 residues. V lost 4 bases and J 3 bases, leaving 13 bases between the germline ends. Looking up the rest from reference TRBV2 and TRBJ1-5 gives the full variable domain: EPEVTQTPSHQVTQMGQEVILRCVPISNHLYFYWYRQILGQKVEFLVSFYNNEISEKSEIFDDQFSVERPDGSNFTLKIRSTKLEDSAMYFCASSVDTNPNQPQHFGDGTRLSIL.

This chain links TRBV10-3 with TRBJ2-7, with a tentative D call TRBD1 (5 bases). The CDR3 sequence is 15 residues long. Germline values: CDR1 ENHRY, CDR2 SYGVKD. V was pared by 0 bases and J by 4 bases, with 13 bases between. The CDR3 reads CAISESQASLYEQYF. The CDR3, as DNA: TGTGCCATCAGTGAGTCACAGGCATCGTTATACGAGCAGTACTTC.

The chain combines TRBV2 with TRBJ2-1; 10 bases are shared with TRBD2. This CDR3 has 13 residues. CDR1 is SNHLY, CDR2 FYNNEI, per germline. With V trimmed by 8 bases and J by 9 bases, 7 bases remained unmatched. Here the CDR3 reads CASGLAGGAEQFF. The CDR3 DNA reads as TGTGCCAGCGGTTTAGCGGGAGGCGCTGAGCAGTTCTTC.

The gene calls are TRBV4-3 and TRBJ2-1, with no clear D. Germline V gene lookup returns CDR1 LGHNA and CDR2 YSLEER. CDR3 length: 14 amino acids. V was shortened by 0 bases and J by 9 bases, with 12 bases between the two germline ends. CDR3 in DNA: TGCGCCAGCAGCCAAGAGGGCAGCCGGGTTGAGCAGTTCTTC. Translating gives CASSQEGSRVEQFF.

V usage is TRBV5-1 and J usage is TRBJ1-5; unclear D gene. There are 17 residues in the CDR3. CDR1 and CDR2 (germline): SGHRS, YFSETQ. The ends were cut back, 0 bases at V and 2 bases at J, with 15 bases in the middle. As DNA, the CDR3 is TGCGCCAGCAGCTTGGGACCACCACGCGGGGGCAATCAGCCCCAGCATTTT. It specifies CASSLGPPRGGNQPQHF.

This clone was picked up a small number of times. The V gene is TRBV15, the J gene TRBJ2-2; no firm D call. This CDR3 has 16 amino acids. The germline V gene encodes CDR1 LNHNV and CDR2 YYDKDF (reference sequence). Deletions cut 0 bases from V and 4 bases from J, with 12 bases between. CDR3 bases: TGTGCCACCAGCAGAGAAGGTCGGACCCTCACCGGGGAGCTGTTTTTT. Translating it yields CATSREGRTLTGELFF.

The chain has TRBV10-1 and TRBJ2-1, with 12 bases lining up with TRBD2. In germline, CDR1 is WNHNN, CDR2 SYGVQD (reference sequence). V lost 0 bases and J lost 1; bases outside the gene matches: 7. The CDR3 spans 19 residues. In nucleotides, the CDR3 is TGCGCCAGCAGTGAGTCGAGTCCCGGACTAGCGGGATCCTACAATGAGCAGTTCTTC. Its protein product is CASSESSPGLAGSYNEQFF.

The rearrangement joins TRBV5-1 to TRBJ2-6, with D possibly TRBD1 on 6 matching bases. Per germline, CDR1 SGHRS and CDR2 YFSETQ. Trimming removed 4 bases at V and 0 bases at J, with 14 bases between. This CDR3 region has 17 residues. The CDR3 nucleotides read TGCGCCAGCAGCACAGGACAGCCCCGCTCTGGGGCCAACGTCCTGACTTTC. Translated: CASSTGQPRSGANVLTF. Combining the CDR3 with reference TRBV5-1 and TRBJ2-6 gives the whole variable domain KAGVTQTPRYLIKTRGQQVTLSCSPISGHRSVSWYQQTPGQGLQFLFEYFSETQRNKGNFPGRFSGRQFSNSRSEMNVSTLELGDSALYLCASSTGQPRSGANVLTFGAGSRLTVL.

The chain links TRBV25-1 to TRBJ1-5; 9 nucleotides agree with TRBD1. Trimming removed 3 bases from V and 4 bases from J; junction bases left unmatched: 7. Germline lookup yields CDR1 MGHDK and CDR2 SYGVNS. The CDR3 is 16 amino acids. The CDR3 region has the DNA TGTGCCAGCAGTGAGGGAGGGACAGGGCTTAATCAGCCCCAGCATTTT. It specifies CASSEGGTGLNQPQHF. The full variable domain, its missing parts supplied by reference TRBV25-1 and TRBJ1-5, is EADIYQTPRYLVIGTGKKITLECSQTMGHDKMYWYQQDPGMELHLIHYSYGVNSTEKGDLSSESTVSRIRTEHFPLTLESARPSHTSQYLCASSEGGTGLNQPQHFGDGTRLSIL.

This chain uses TRBV10-3 with TRBJ2-3, with D maybe TRBD1 (5 bases). The CDR3 has 15 amino acids. Germline CDR1 and CDR2: ENHRY and SYGVKD. V gave up 0 bases and J gave up 0 bases, with 7 bases separating them. In nucleotides, the CDR3 is TGTGCCATCAGTGAGTCAGGGGCTAGCACAGATACGCAGTATTTT. Encoded protein: CAISESGASTDTQYF.

This CDR3 is CASSQDHGNYEQYF. In nucleotides, the CDR3 is TGTGCCAGCAGCCAAGATCACGGAAACTACGAGCAGTACTTC. The V gene is TRBV4-2, the J gene TRBJ2-5; D is ambiguous. With the DNA end fitting TRBJ2-7 better, the J assignment may be wrong. Germline CDR1 is LGHNA and CDR2 is YNFKEQ. CDR3 length: 14 residues.

J is TRBJ1-5 and V is TRBV6-1; possibly TRBD1 for D (5 bases). The germline gives CDR1 MNHNS, CDR2 SASEGT. The CDR3 has 14 amino acids. V was clipped by 5 bases and J by 3 bases, with 11 bases between them. The DNA of the CDR3 is TGTGCCAGCAGTCTTGACAGAAACAATCAGCCCCAGCATTTT. It yields the protein CASSLDRNNQPQHF.

The chain joins TRBV10-3 to TRBJ1-2, with a tentative D call TRBD1 (6 bases). This CDR3 comprises 14 residues. V shed 5 bases and J shed 2 bases, with 12 bases lying between them. Germline values: CDR1 ENHRY, CDR2 SYGVKD. The CDR3 bases are TGTGCCATCAGTATGAAACAGGGCAACTATGGCTACACCTTC. Translation gives CAISMKQGNYGYTF.

This clone was counted many times. This specimen includes other DNA sequences encoding the same CDR3. The chain links TRBV18 to TRBJ2-7; D is perhaps TRBD1 (6 bases). Germline V gene sequence: CDR1 KGHSH, CDR2 LQKENI. V was cut by 2 bases and J by 3 bases, with 14 bases left in between. This CDR3 region has 15 residues. This CDR3 is CASSPSVGQLYEQYF. The CDR3 nucleotides read TGTGCCAGCTCACCAAGTGTCGGACAGCTCTACGAGCAGTACTTC. The full variable domain, its missing parts supplied by reference TRBV18 and TRBJ2-7, is NAGVMQNPRHLVRRRGQEARLRCSPMKGHSHVYWYRQLPEEGLKFMVYLQKENIIDESGMPKERFSAEFPKEGPSILRIQQVVRGDSAAYFCASSPSVGQLYEQYFGPGTRLTVT.

V usage is TRBV6-5 and J usage is TRBJ1-2; D is possibly TRBD1 (5 bases). CDR3 length: 15 residues. V was cut by 6 bases and J by 4 bases, with 18 bases left in between. Per germline, CDR1 MNHEY and CDR2 SVGAGI. CDR3 residues: CASRPRGGNGYGYTF. The CDR3 DNA sequence: TGTGCCAGCAGGCCCCGGGGGGGGAATGGCTATGGCTACACCTTC.

This chain's CDR3 is CASRHDGVTGWLEQFF. CDR3 nucleotides: TGTGCCAGCAGACACGATGGGGTGACAGGGTGGCTCGAGCAGTTCTTC. The chain has TRBV7-9 and TRBJ2-1, with TRBD1 matching over 7 bases. Germline CDR1 reads SEHNR; CDR2 reads FQNEAQ (reference sequence). The CDR3 extends over 16 amino acids. Unmatched junction bases numbered 18, after V lost 6 bases and J lost 10 bases. Complete variable domain (other parts from reference TRBV7-9 and TRBJ2-1): DTGVSQNPRHKITKRGQNVTFRCDPISEHNRLYWYRQTLGQGPEFLTYFQNEAQLEKSRLLSDRFSAERPKGSFSTLEIQRTEQGDSAMYLCASRHDGVTGWLEQFFGPGTRLTVL.

This clone was observed a few times. The chain has TRBV7-6 and TRBJ2-2, with unresolved D. V gave up 0 bases and J gave up 5 bases, with 10 bases separating them. Germline-derived CDR1 and CDR2 are SGHVS and FNYEAQ. This CDR3 spans 15 amino acids. The CDR3 DNA is TGTGCCAGCAGCTTAGCGGGCTCTGGAACCGGGGAGCTGTTTTTT. Its protein is CASSLAGSGTGELFF.

A word on this clone: The sample carries other DNA sequences with the same CDR3. The chain joins TRBV28 to TRBJ1-6; no definite D call. The ends were cut back, 6 bases at V and 0 bases at J, with 6 bases in the middle. Germline CDR1 is MDHEN and CDR2 is SYDVKM. The CDR3 has 14 residues. The DNA for the CDR3 is TGTGCCAGCAGCGGGAGCTCCTATAATTCACCCCTCCACTTT. This gives the protein CASSGSSYNSPLHF.

This chain connects TRBV30 to TRBJ1-3; D call uncertain. The V end lost 3 bases, the J end lost 0 bases, and 9 bases lay between the germline ends. Germline V gives CDR1 GTSNPN, CDR2 SVGIG (reference sequence). The CDR3 covers 14 residues. The CDR3 is CAWRTVVSGNTIYF. Written as DNA, the CDR3 is TGTGCCTGGAGGACTGTTGTCTCTGGAAACACCATATATTTT.

In nucleotides, the CDR3 is TGTGCCAGCAAGAGCACAGGGGAAGAGACCCAGTACTTC. Its protein is CASKSTGEETQYF. V is TRBV6-1 and J is TRBJ2-5, with 7 bases lining up with TRBD1. V lost 7 bases and J lost 3; bases outside the gene matches: 5. Germline loops: CDR1 MNHNS, CDR2 SASEGT. CDR3 length: 13 residues.

The CDR3 sequence: CASSLGVGTVGETQYF. The CDR3 region has the DNA TGTGCCAGCAGCTTGGGTGTAGGGACGGTTGGGGAGACCCAGTACTTC. The rearrangement joins TRBV5-8 to TRBJ2-5; D possibly matches TRBD1 or TRBD2 (5 bases each). The V and J ends lost 0 bases and 5 bases respectively, with 17 bases between them. Germline V lookup: CDR1 SGHTS, CDR2 YDEGEE. The CDR3 contains 16 residues.

The chain recombines TRBV10-2 with TRBJ1-2, with TRBD1 identical over 11 bases. The CDR3 has 14 residues. V lost 3 bases, J lost 8 bases, and 5 bases stayed unmatched. Germline V gene lookup returns CDR1 WSHSY and CDR2 SAAADI. The CDR3 loop is CASSDGQGAGGYTF. CDR3 nucleotide sequence: TGCGCCAGCAGTGACGGACAGGGGGCAGGGGGCTACACCTTC.

The chain links TRBV5-1 to TRBJ2-1; D possibly corresponds to TRBD2 (6 bases). The CDR3 sequence is 14 residues long. The V end was cut by 4 bases, the J end by 7 bases, with 15 bases between. Germline CDR1 reads SGHRS; CDR2 reads YFSETQ. CDR3 sequence (DNA): TGCGCCAGCAGCGGCCGGGACTCGGGGAATGAGCAGTTCTTC. Translation: CASSGRDSGNEQFF.

The chain uses TRBV28 and TRBJ2-7; 8 bases match TRBD1. V was clipped by 4 bases and J by 4 bases; unmatched bases: 12. The CDR3 runs 16 residues. Germline loops: CDR1 MDHEN, CDR2 SYDVKM. In DNA form, the CDR3 reads TGTGCCAGCAGTTCGACAGGGGCGCTGGATATGTACGAGCAGTACTTC. This encodes CASSSTGALDMYEQYF.

This clone has a handful of counts. The chain employs TRBV6-6 and TRBJ1-4; D is ambiguous. There are 12 residues in the CDR3. The V gene's germline CDR1 is MNHNY and CDR2 SVGAGI (reference sequence). Trimming shortened V by 6 bases and J by 5 bases, and 7 bases separated the two germline ends. The CDR3 region has the DNA TGTGCCAGCAGGGACGGGAATGAAAAACTGTTTTTT. It yields the protein CASRDGNEKLFF.

This clone was seen a few times. The chain links TRBV19 to TRBJ2-7; unclear D gene. Germline V CDR1 and CDR2: LNHDA, SQIVND (reference sequence). V was pared by 0 bases and J by 1 base, with 10 bases between. This CDR3 is built from 15 residues. CDR3 coding DNA: TGTGCCAGTAGTATAGAACATTGGTCGTCCTACGAGCAGTACTTC. This encodes CASSIEHWSSYEQYF.

V gene TRBV12-1 combines with J gene TRBJ2-7; the table gives TRBD1 as D, unverified against the DNA. TRBV12-1 is shown as a pseudogene. The CDR3 covers 14 residues. CDR3 DNA: TGTGCCAGCAGCACCTTGGACAGGGACTACGAGCAGTACTTC. Protein sequence: CASSTLDRDYEQYF.